The 5 T cell receptor beta chains in this list originate from one sample, sequenced in a study of cytomegalovirus exposure and HLA in healthy donors. 13 Jbeta primers and 60 Vbeta primers were used for the PCR. Libraries were prepared by immunoSEQ multiplex PCR; TCRdb keeps only in-frame clonotypes and omits some of them. This sample has some 99,000 clones, with around 77% found just once. The sample was PBMCs. Source of these receptors: a female donor in good health and CMV-seronegative.

The table lists this clone with a count of one. This chain's CDR3 is CASSPLREGNSPLHF. For the CDR3, the DNA is TGTGCCAGCTCACCATTACGGGAGGGGAATTCACCCCTCCACTTT. This sequence joins TRBV18 and TRBJ1-6, with TRBD1 as a possible D gene (5 bases). Germline V gene sequence: CDR1 KGHSH, CDR2 LQKENI. V was shortened by 2 bases and J by 7 bases, with 12 bases between the two germline ends. The CDR3 contains 15 residues.

The gene calls are TRBV5-4 and TRBJ2-5; TRBD1 aligns across 7 bases. The junction had 22 bases not matched to a gene; V was cut back by 4 bases and J by 7 bases. The germline gives CDR1 SGHNT, CDR2 YYREEE (reference sequence). The CDR3 length is 18 residues. The CDR3 DNA sequence: TGTGCCAGCAGCCCTACCTCTACGAGACAGGGAGCGAAGCGGACCCAGTACTTC. Amino acids: CASSPTSTRQGAKRTQYF.

The V gene is TRBV13, the J gene TRBJ2-3; 9 bases fit TRBD1. The germline V gene has CDR1 PRHDT and CDR2 FYEKMQ (reference sequence). The CDR3 has 17 amino acids. The V and J ends lost 5 bases and 4 bases, in that order; junction bases with no gene match: 13. The CDR3 coding sequence is TGTGCCAGCAGCGGTTCCCGGCGGGGACAGGGATCAGATACGCAGTATTTT. Translated, it gives CASSGSRRGQGSDTQYF.

V is TRBV4-2 and J is TRBJ2-5; maybe TRBD1 (5 bases). This CDR3 comprises 13 residues. Germline assignment: CDR1 LGHNA and CDR2 YNFKEQ. Between the trimmed V and J ends, which lost 1 base and 2 bases, there was a span of 5 bases. CDR3 nucleotides: TGTGCCAGCAGCCAAGGACAGCAAGAGACCCAGTACTTC. Protein sequence: CASSQGQQETQYF.

This rearrangement joins TRBV5-1 to TRBJ1-6; 9 nucleotides line up with TRBD1. The CDR3 consists of 15 residues. J gave up 9 bases and V 4 bases, and 8 bases lay outside the gene matches. Looked up from germline, CDR1 is SGHRS and CDR2 is YFSETQ. The CDR3 region is CASSVPGTGFSPLHF. CDR3 bases: TGCGCCAGCAGCGTACCCGGGACAGGGTTTTCACCCCTCCACTTT.